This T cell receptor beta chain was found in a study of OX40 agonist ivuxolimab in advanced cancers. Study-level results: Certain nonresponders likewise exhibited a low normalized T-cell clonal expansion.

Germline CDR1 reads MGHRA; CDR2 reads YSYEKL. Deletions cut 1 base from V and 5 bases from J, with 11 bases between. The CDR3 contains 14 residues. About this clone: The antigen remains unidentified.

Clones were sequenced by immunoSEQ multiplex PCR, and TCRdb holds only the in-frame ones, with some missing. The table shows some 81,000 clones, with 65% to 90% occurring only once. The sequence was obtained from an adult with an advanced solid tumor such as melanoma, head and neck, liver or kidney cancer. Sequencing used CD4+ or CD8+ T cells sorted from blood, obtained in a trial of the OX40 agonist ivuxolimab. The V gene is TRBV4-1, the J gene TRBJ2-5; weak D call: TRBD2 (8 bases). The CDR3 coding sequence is TGCGCCAGCAGCCAAGCGGGAGGGGGCGAGACCCAGTACTTC. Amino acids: CASSQAGGGETQYF.